This TCR beta chain was retrieved from a study of Ad26.COV2.S vaccination and SARS-CoV-2 variants. Produced via immunoSEQ multiplex PCR; TCRdb's table is partial and in-frame only. The sample consists of roughly 500,000 clones, 70% to 90% of them appearing once. Trimming at V came to 2 bases and at J to 4 bases, leaving 7 bases not matched to a gene. The CDR3 covers 15 residues. Germline CDR1 reads MNHEY; CDR2 reads SVGAGI. Treatment here: 15 to 20 received Ad26.COV2.S at low or high dose, single or two shots; several received placebo; per-sample allocation not given. After the first vaccine or placebo injection, samples were drawn on day 63. Boston hosted the donor, who was an adult aged 18-55 years. This clone was observed once.

The chain has TRBV6-5 and TRBJ2-7; 8 bases match TRBD2. The TCR sequence derives from a person between 18 and 59 years old who received the Ad26.COV2.S COVID-19 vaccine or a placebo. Specimen: peripheral blood, collected in a trial of Ad26.COV2.S vaccine versus placebo. The CDR3 is CASSYPSGRDYEQYF. The CDR3 bases are TGTGCCAGCAGTTACCCCAGCGGGAGAGATTACGAGCAGTACTTC.